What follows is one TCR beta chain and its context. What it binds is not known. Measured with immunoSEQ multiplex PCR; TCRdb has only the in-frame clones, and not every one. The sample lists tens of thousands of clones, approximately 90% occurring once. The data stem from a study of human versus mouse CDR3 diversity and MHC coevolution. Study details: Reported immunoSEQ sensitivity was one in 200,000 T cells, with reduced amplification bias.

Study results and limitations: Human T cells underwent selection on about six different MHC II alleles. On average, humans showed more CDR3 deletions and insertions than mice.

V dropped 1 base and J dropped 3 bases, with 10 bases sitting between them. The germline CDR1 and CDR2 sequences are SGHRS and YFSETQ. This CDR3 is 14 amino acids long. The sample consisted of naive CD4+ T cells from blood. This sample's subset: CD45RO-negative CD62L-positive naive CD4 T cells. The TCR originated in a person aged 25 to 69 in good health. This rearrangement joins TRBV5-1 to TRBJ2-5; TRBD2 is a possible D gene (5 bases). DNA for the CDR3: TGCGCCAGCAGCTTGAGGCTAGCAGAAGAGACCCAGTACTTC. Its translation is CASSLRLAEETQYF.